What follows are 9 T cell receptor beta chains derived from one specimen sequenced in a study of beta chain features in type 1 diabetes. Study-wide points: TCRB CDR3 length was moderately but significantly reduced in all four CD4+ subsets of Type 1 diabetes patients.

These TCRs are of unknown antigen specificity. The whole isolated RNA underwent reverse transcription, so sequencing captured expressed TCRB transcripts. TCRdb's copy holds only in-frame clones and misses some; the assay was immunoSEQ multiplex PCR. The table lists hundreds of thousands of clones, over 10% of them singletons. Sequenced material: naive CD4+ T cells from blood. Source of these receptors: a man between 18 and 35 years old with type 1 diabetes.

This clone was detected a few times. The J gene is TRBJ2-1, the V gene TRBV19; possibly TRBD2 for D (6 bases). Between the trimmed V and J ends, which lost 5 bases and 0 bases, there was a span of 14 bases. CDR3 size: 16 residues. Germline CDR1 and CDR2: LNHDA and SQIVND (reference sequence). CDR3 coding DNA: TGTGCCAGTAGTCCACGGGGGACGAGCTCCTACAATGAGCAGTTCTTC. This encodes CASSPRGTSSYNEQFF.

The chain carries TRBV6-6 and TRBJ2-2, with D possibly being TRBD1 or TRBD2 (5 bases each). CDR1 is MNHNY and CDR2 is SVGAGI in the germline V gene (reference sequence). This CDR3 has 13 amino acids. The V and J ends lost 4 bases and 6 bases respectively, with 9 bases between them. The CDR3 is CASSSGPPGELFF. CDR3 in DNA: TGTGCCAGCAGTTCGGGGCCCCCCGGGGAGCTGTTTTTT.

V usage is TRBV5-1 and J usage is TRBJ2-7, with TRBD2 matching over 11 bases. The CDR3 spans 16 residues. Looked up from germline, CDR1 is SGHRS and CDR2 is YFSETQ. J gave up 3 bases and V 1 base, and 6 bases lay outside the gene matches. The CDR3 sequence is CASSLTSGGPNYEQYF. The CDR3 DNA reads TGCGCCAGCAGCTTGACTAGCGGGGGACCTAACTACGAGCAGTACTTC.

This clone was seen only a few times. This chain uses TRBV30 with TRBJ2-3; no clear D gene. The CDR3 length is 13 residues. Germline V gives CDR1 GTSNPN, CDR2 SVGIG (reference sequence). The V end was cut by 0 bases, the J end by 2 bases, with 6 bases between. The CDR3 DNA sequence: TGTGCCTGGAGTGTAGAGTTCACAGATACGCAGTATTTT. Amino acid sequence: CAWSVEFTDTQYF.

This clone came up a few times. The gene calls are TRBV4-1 and TRBJ1-1; TRBD1 agrees at 9 bases. CDR1 and CDR2 (germline): MGHRA, YSYEKL. CDR3 length equals 14 residues. After removal of 7 bases from V and 5 bases from J, the junction contained 8 bases not matched to a gene. CDR3 residues: CASKQGAAQTEAFF. The CDR3 DNA reads as TGCGCCAGCAAACAGGGGGCGGCTCAGACTGAAGCTTTCTTT.

J is TRBJ2-5 and V is TRBV21-1; no DNA check was done on the table's D call, TRBD1. TRBV21-1 constitutes a pseudogene. The CDR3 extends over 16 amino acids. CDR3 loop: CASSKVSGDNQETQYF. The CDR3 coding sequence is TGTGCCAGCAGCAAAGTTTCAGGGGATAACCAAGAGACCCAGTACTTC.

This clone has a handful of counts. This chain's CDR3 is CASSPDTYSNQPQHF. The CDR3 coding sequence is TGTGCCAGCAGCCCAGACACCTATAGCAATCAGCCCCAGCATTTT. This chain uses TRBV28 with TRBJ1-5; the D is unclear. The germline V gene encodes CDR1 MDHEN and CDR2 SYDVKM. The CDR3 extends over 15 amino acids. The V and J ends lost 6 bases and 0 bases respectively, with 12 bases between them.

The gene calls are TRBV11-1 and TRBJ1-1; tentatively, D is TRBD1 (6 bases). This CDR3 is 16 amino acids long. Germline loops: CDR1 SGHAT, CDR2 FQDESV (reference sequence). The V and J ends lost 4 bases and 7 bases respectively, with 22 bases between them. CDR3 in amino acids: CASSSHLTGSGGEAFF. The CDR3 DNA follows: TGTGCCAGCAGCTCCCACCTAACAGGGTCTGGGGGTGAAGCTTTCTTT.

This clone was counted between two and nine times. The chain employs TRBV7-9 and TRBJ2-1; D unresolved. V gave up 4 bases and J gave up 9 bases, with 10 bases separating them. Germline-derived CDR1 and CDR2 are SEHNR and FQNEAQ (reference sequence). CDR3 length equals 12 residues. The CDR3 sequence is CASSSVVREQFF. The CDR3 DNA sequence: TGTGCCAGCAGCTCGGTTGTTCGTGAGCAGTTCTTC.